Each of the 27 T cell receptor beta chains below was sequenced from the same sample in a study of cytomegalovirus exposure and HLA in healthy donors. 13 Jbeta primers and 60 Vbeta primers were used for the PCR. Repertoires were generated with immunoSEQ multiplex PCR, while TCRdb's copy carries only in-frame clones and drops some. The table has approximately 190,000 clones, roughly 76% seen once; the top ten hold roughly 6.3%. The sequencing input was PBMCs. These receptors were taken from a man between 35 and 55 years old in good health and CMV-seropositive.

This rearrangement joins TRBV2 to TRBJ1-1; 8 bases fit TRBD1. This CDR3 has 14 amino acids. Germline-derived CDR1 and CDR2 are SNHLY and FYNNEI. With V trimmed by 7 bases and J by 5 bases, 9 bases remained unmatched. The CDR3 sequence is CASTPDRAQTEAFF. CDR3 DNA: TGTGCCAGCACCCCGGACAGGGCACAGACTGAAGCTTTCTTT.

V usage is TRBV5-1 and J usage is TRBJ1-6, with 10 bases that match TRBD1. CDR1 SGHRS and CDR2 YFSETQ come from the germline V gene. CDR3 size: 14 residues. Trimming took 3 bases from V and 7 from J; bases not matched to a gene: 1. The CDR3 is CASSSGQGNSPLHF. In nucleotides, the CDR3 is TGCGCCAGCAGCTCGGGACAGGGGAATTCACCCCTCCACTTT.

The chain carries TRBV7-9 and TRBJ1-5; possible D gene TRBD1, 6 bases. V dropped 5 bases and J dropped 6 bases, with 20 bases sitting between them. From germline, CDR1 is SEHNR and CDR2 FQNEAQ (reference sequence). The CDR3 runs to 16 residues. CDR3 region: CASSTASGVVSQPQHF. CDR3 sequence (DNA): TGTGCCAGCAGCACAGCCTCAGGGGTGGTGAGTCAGCCCCAGCATTTT.

This clone was counted once. The J gene is TRBJ2-3, the V gene TRBV19, with D unclear. This CDR3 is 16 amino acids long. Germline V gives CDR1 LNHDA, CDR2 SQIVND (reference sequence). The V gene lost 6 bases and the J gene lost 0 bases, with 16 bases spanning the gap. The CDR3 sequence: CASSPREYSSTDTQYF. The DNA of the CDR3 is TGTGCCAGTAGCCCCCGTGAGTACTCTAGCACAGATACGCAGTATTTT.

V is TRBV29-1 and J is TRBJ2-7; the match to TRBD1 covers 9 bases. The CDR3 runs 16 residues. Trimming cost V 6 bases and J 2 bases; bases outside gene matches: 14. From germline, CDR1 is SQVTM and CDR2 ANQGSEA. In nucleotides, the CDR3 is TGCAGCGTGGCGGGACAGGGTGCAGGGGTCACCTACGAGCAGTACTTC. Protein sequence: CSVAGQGAGVTYEQYF.

This rearrangement joins TRBV28 to TRBJ2-5; D call uncertain. Germline V gives CDR1 MDHEN, CDR2 SYDVKM. This CDR3 is 12 amino acids long. V was pared by 7 bases and J by 4 bases, with 10 bases between. Here the CDR3 reads CASNGARETQYF. As DNA, the CDR3 is TGTGCCAGCAATGGAGCACGAGAGACCCAGTACTTC.

This chain links TRBV10-3 with TRBJ1-1, with 7 bases that match TRBD1. V lost 5 bases and J lost 5; bases outside the gene matches: 17. Germline CDR1 reads ENHRY; CDR2 reads SYGVKD. The CDR3 extends over 17 amino acids. The CDR3 loop reads CAISYGGTTGKGTEAFF. The CDR3 DNA reads TGTGCCATCAGTTATGGGGGGACGACAGGGAAAGGGACTGAAGCTTTCTTT.

This clone was seen a handful of times. CDR3 sequence reads: CASSLRTGLINEKLFF. CDR3 nucleotides: TGTGCCAGTAGCCTTCGGACAGGCCTGATAAATGAAAAACTGTTTTTT. The chain combines TRBV19 with TRBJ1-4; 7 nucleotides align to TRBD1. The CDR3 loop spans 16 amino acids. V dropped 6 bases and J dropped 5; count of bases not matched to a gene: 12. Per germline, CDR1 LNHDA and CDR2 SQIVND (reference sequence).

V and J are TRBV30 and TRBJ1-2; tentative D call: TRBD1 (6 bases). Between the trimmed V and J ends, which lost 4 bases and 0 bases, there was a span of 15 bases. Germline CDR1 reads GTSNPN; CDR2 reads SVGIG (reference sequence). The CDR3 runs to 15 residues. The CDR3 bases are TGTGCCTGGACAGGGGCCGCCCTGACTAACTATGGCTACACCTTC. This translates into CAWTGAALTNYGYTF.

The chain carries TRBV2 and TRBJ2-5; D might be TRBD2 (6 bases). The V gene's germline CDR1 is SNHLY and CDR2 FYNNEI. CDR3 size: 18 residues. The V gene lost 2 bases and the J gene lost 2 bases, with 21 bases spanning the gap. Written as DNA, the CDR3 is TGTGCCAGCAGTGAATTTATCCAATCTACTAGCCCTCAAGAGACCCAGTACTTC. It translates to CASSEFIQSTSPQETQYF.

The rearrangement links TRBV5-7 to TRBJ2-2, with 13 bases fitting TRBD2. TRBV5-7 falls under the ORF class, with uncertain function. The CDR3 contains 18 residues. V trimming: 0 bases; J trimming: 6 bases; junction bases outside the gene matches: 8. Here the CDR3 reads CASSLGTSGGLGAGELFF. CDR3 nucleotides: TGTGCCAGCAGCTTGGGGACTAGCGGGGGCCTAGGCGCCGGGGAGCTGTTTTTT.

This chain links TRBV7-2 with TRBJ2-1; the match to TRBD1 covers 9 bases. The CDR3 runs to 16 residues. With V trimmed by 4 bases and J by 3 bases, 7 bases remained unmatched. Germline V CDR1 and CDR2: SGHTA, FQGNSA. The DNA of the CDR3 is TGTGCCAGCAGCTCGACCGGGACAGGGAACTACAATGAGCAGTTCTTC. Translation gives CASSSTGTGNYNEQFF.

This clone has more than one count but fewer than ten. The CDR3 spells CASSVAGHRNEQFF. As DNA, the CDR3 is TGTGCCAGCAGCGTCGCAGGACATAGAAATGAGCAGTTCTTC. This sequence joins TRBV9 and TRBJ2-1, with a possible D match to TRBD1 (5 bases). The CDR3 loop spans 14 amino acids. Looked up from germline, CDR1 is SGDLS and CDR2 is YYNGEE. Trimming took 2 bases from V and 7 from J, leaving 13 bases between them.

The rearrangement joins TRBV27 to TRBJ2-3; D might be TRBD2 (6 bases). The V end lost 8 bases, the J end lost 7 bases, and 19 bases lay between the germline ends. The CDR3 covers 14 residues. Germline V gives CDR1 MNHEY, CDR2 SMNVEV (reference sequence). CDR3 region: CASGPAGSQYTQYF. The CDR3 region has the DNA TGTGCCAGCGGCCCGGCGGGGTCCCAGTATACGCAGTATTTT.

The rearrangement uses TRBV7-2 and TRBJ2-5, with 10 bases that match TRBD2. CDR1 is SGHTA and CDR2 is FQGNSA in the germline V gene. The CDR3 runs to 16 residues. The junction had 11 bases not matched to a gene; V was cut back by 5 bases and J by 5 bases. The CDR3 nucleotides read TGTGCCAGCAGCCAAGAAAGCGGGGGGGTCTGGGAGACCCAGTACTTC. It is translated as CASSQESGGVWETQYF.

The chain uses TRBV7-9 and TRBJ2-7; D may be TRBD1 (5 bases). In germline, CDR1 is SEHNR, CDR2 FQNEAQ (reference sequence). Trimming took off 2 bases at V and 5 bases at J, with 13 bases between the two ends. The CDR3 runs 14 residues. In DNA form, the CDR3 reads TGTGCCAGCAGCTTAAGGGTGGGGCCCAACGAGCAGTACTTC. Translated, it gives CASSLRVGPNEQYF.

This rearrangement joins TRBV5-6 to TRBJ2-2; 9 bases fit TRBD1. The CDR3 runs 15 residues. V dropped 4 bases and J dropped 4; count of bases not matched to a gene: 5. Germline assignment: CDR1 SGHDT and CDR2 YYEEEE. CDR3: CASSRTGGGTGELFF. The CDR3 DNA is TGTGCCAGCAGCCGAACAGGGGGCGGCACCGGGGAGCTGTTTTTT.

The V call is TRBV6-5, the J call TRBJ2-7; 9 bases map to TRBD1. The germline gives CDR1 MNHEY, CDR2 SVGAGI. After removal of 2 bases from V and 6 bases from J, the junction contained 8 bases not matched to a gene. The CDR3 is made up of 15 amino acids. The CDR3 sequence: CASSYRGTGMGEQYF. CDR3 bases: TGTGCCAGCAGTTACCGAGGGACAGGGATGGGCGAGCAGTACTTC.

V gene TRBV7-2 combines with J gene TRBJ1-3, with 7 bases aligning to TRBD1. CDR3 length: 16 residues. Per germline, CDR1 SGHTA and CDR2 FQGNSA. V was pared by 1 base and J by 4 bases, with 7 bases of the junction left unmatched. The CDR3 DNA is TGTGCCAGCAGCTTAGAATCCGGGACAGAGGGAAACACCATATATTTT. It translates to CASSLESGTEGNTIYF.

The V call is TRBV15, the J call TRBJ2-7; D remains ambiguous. The V end was cut by 0 bases, the J end by 5 bases, with 11 bases between. CDR3 length: 14 amino acids. Germline loops: CDR1 LNHNV, CDR2 YYDKDF (reference sequence). CDR3 in DNA: TGTGCCACCAGCAGAGATCGAACGAGAGACGAGCAGTACTTC. Protein: CATSRDRTRDEQYF.

The rearrangement links TRBV27 to TRBJ2-5; 9 nucleotides align to TRBD2. Germline V CDR1 and CDR2: MNHEY, SMNVEV (reference sequence). Trimming cost V 7 bases and J 5 bases; bases outside gene matches: 11. The CDR3 length is 15 residues. The DNA for the CDR3 is TGTGCCAGCACTCTACCGGGACTAGCAAGGGAGACCCAGTACTTC. It codes for CASTLPGLARETQYF.

This clone appeared a single time. The rearrangement joins TRBV10-2 to TRBJ2-2; 13 bases agree with TRBD2. Trimming cost V 7 bases and J 0 bases; bases outside gene matches: 14. Germline V gives CDR1 WSHSY, CDR2 SAAADI. The CDR3 runs to 20 residues. CDR3 region: CASTRLAGGKTFANTGELFF. The CDR3, as DNA: TGCGCCAGCACCCGACTAGCGGGGGGAAAGACGTTCGCGAACACCGGGGAGCTGTTTTTT.

V and J are TRBV19 and TRBJ2-1, with 8 positions matching TRBD2. V was pared by 3 bases and J by 2 bases, with 6 bases of the junction left unmatched. Germline loops: CDR1 LNHDA, CDR2 SQIVND (reference sequence). CDR3 length equals 16 residues. The CDR3 DNA reads TGTGCCAGTAGTATTGAAGGGACTAGGACCTACAATGAGCAGTTCTTC. It translates to CASSIEGTRTYNEQFF.

This clone has just one count. This sequence joins TRBV28 and TRBJ1-3, with 9 bases lining up with TRBD1. The V segment lost 6 bases and the J segment 0 bases; nucleotides outside the gene matches: 9. The CDR3 is 17 amino acids. Per the germline V gene, CDR1 is MDHEN and CDR2 is SYDVKM. The CDR3 DNA sequence: TGTGCCAGCAGAAAGACAGGGGGATCTCTCTCTGGAAACACCATATATTTT. The encoded protein is CASRKTGGSLSGNTIYF.

The genes are TRBV5-8 and TRBJ1-4, with 8 nucleotides matching TRBD1. Per the germline V gene, CDR1 is SGHTS and CDR2 is YDEGEE. The CDR3 length is 14 residues. Losses at the gene ends were 4 bases for V and 5 bases for J; bases not matched to a gene: 4. The CDR3, as DNA: TGTGCCAGCAGCAGGACAGGGAGGAATGAAAAACTGTTTTTT. Its translation is CASSRTGRNEKLFF. Together with reference TRBV5-8 and TRBJ1-4, the CDR3 gives the full variable domain: EAGVTQSPTHLIKTRGQQATLRCSPISGHTSVYWYQQALGLGLQFLLWYDEGEERNRGNFPPRFSGRQFPNYSSELNVNALELEDSALYLCASSRTGRNEKLFFGSGTQLSVL.

This clone was picked up a small number of times. A junction boundary mismatches the germline segment, possibly from a read error. The CDR3 is CASSQGEGGEGYGSPLHF. The CDR3 DNA sequence: TGCGCCAGCAGCCAAGGGGAAGGGGGCGAGGGTTACGGATCACCCCTCCACTTT. The chain links TRBV5-8 to TRBJ1-6; TRBD1 matches at 7 bases. The germline V gene has CDR1 SGHTS and CDR2 YDEGEE. This CDR3 is 18 amino acids long.

This chain links TRBV9 with TRBJ1-1, with D hard to call. Germline lookup yields CDR1 SGDLS and CDR2 YYNGEE. The germline V and J ends were trimmed by 2 bases and 1 base, with 9 bases remaining between them. The CDR3 loop spans 14 amino acids. The DNA for the CDR3 is TGTGCCAGCAGCGTTTCCAGTACGAACACTGAAGCTTTCTTT. It specifies CASSVSSTNTEAFF.